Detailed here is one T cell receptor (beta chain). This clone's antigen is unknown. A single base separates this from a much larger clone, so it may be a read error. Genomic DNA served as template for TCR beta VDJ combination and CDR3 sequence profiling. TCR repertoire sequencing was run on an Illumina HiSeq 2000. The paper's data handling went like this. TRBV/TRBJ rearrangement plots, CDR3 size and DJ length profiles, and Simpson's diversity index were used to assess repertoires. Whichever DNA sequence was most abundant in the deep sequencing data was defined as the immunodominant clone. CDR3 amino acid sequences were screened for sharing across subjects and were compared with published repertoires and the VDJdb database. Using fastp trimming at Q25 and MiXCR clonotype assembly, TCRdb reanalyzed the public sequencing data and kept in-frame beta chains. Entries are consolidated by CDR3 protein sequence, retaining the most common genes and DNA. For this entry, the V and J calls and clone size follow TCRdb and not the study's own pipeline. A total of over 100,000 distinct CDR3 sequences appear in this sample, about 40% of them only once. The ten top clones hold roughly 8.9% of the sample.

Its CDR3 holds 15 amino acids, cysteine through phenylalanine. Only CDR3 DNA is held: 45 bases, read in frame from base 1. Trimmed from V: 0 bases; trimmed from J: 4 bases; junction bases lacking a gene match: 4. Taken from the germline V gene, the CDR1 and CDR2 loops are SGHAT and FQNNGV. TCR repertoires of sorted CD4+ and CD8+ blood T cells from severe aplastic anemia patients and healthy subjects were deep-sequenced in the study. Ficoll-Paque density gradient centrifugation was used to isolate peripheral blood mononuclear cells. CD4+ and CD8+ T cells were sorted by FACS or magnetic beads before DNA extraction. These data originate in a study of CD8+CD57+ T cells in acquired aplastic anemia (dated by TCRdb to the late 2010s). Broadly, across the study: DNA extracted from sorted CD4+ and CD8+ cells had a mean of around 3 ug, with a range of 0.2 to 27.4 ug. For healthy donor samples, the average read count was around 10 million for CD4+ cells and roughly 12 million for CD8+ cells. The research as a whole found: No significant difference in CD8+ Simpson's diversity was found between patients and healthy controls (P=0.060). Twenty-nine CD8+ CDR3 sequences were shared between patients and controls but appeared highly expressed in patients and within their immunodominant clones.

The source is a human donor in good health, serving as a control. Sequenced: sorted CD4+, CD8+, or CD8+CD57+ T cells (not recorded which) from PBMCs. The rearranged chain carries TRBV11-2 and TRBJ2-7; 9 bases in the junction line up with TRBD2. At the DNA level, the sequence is TGTGCCAGCAGCTTAGAGGGGACTAGCCCTTACGAGCAGTACTTC. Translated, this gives CASSLEGTSPYEQYF.